These 22 T cell receptor beta chains originate from one sample sequenced in a study of cytomegalovirus exposure and HLA in healthy donors. Use of 60 Vbeta and 13 Jbeta primers characterized the PCR. The method was immunoSEQ multiplex PCR; TCRdb's version includes in-frame clones alone and lacks a portion of them. The sample has roughly 220,000 clones, around 64% seen once. Sequenced: PBMCs. These receptors originate from a man between 35 and 55 years old in good health and CMV-seropositive.

The DNA for the CDR3 is TGTGCCAGCAGTAATATGGGGACAGGGGTTCAAGAGACCCAGTACTTC. Encoded protein: CASSNMGTGVQETQYF. V gene TRBV7-8 combines with J gene TRBJ2-5; 10 positions match TRBD1. Germline CDR1 is SGHVS and CDR2 is FQNEAQ. The CDR3 runs to 16 residues. The V and J ends lost 6 bases and 2 bases, in that order; junction bases with no gene match: 9. Full variable domain (rest looked up from reference TRBV7-8 and TRBJ2-5): GAGVSQSPRYKVAKRGQDVALRCDPISGHVSLFWYQQALGQGPEFLTYFQNEAQLDKSGLPSDRFFAERPEGSVSTLKIQRTQQEDSAVYLCASSNMGTGVQETQYFGPGTRLLVL.

This clone occurred a few times. The chain uses TRBV5-1 and TRBJ1-4, with a possible D match to TRBD1 (5 bases). Deletions cut 0 bases from V and 8 bases from J, with 14 bases between. The CDR3 is made up of 15 amino acids. CDR1 is SGHRS and CDR2 is YFSETQ in the germline V gene. CDR3 nucleotides: TGCGCCAGCAGCTTGGCGGTAGGGGAAGCGGAAAAACTGTTTTTT. Amino acids: CASSLAVGEAEKLFF.

The rearrangement joins TRBV6-1 to TRBJ1-3, with D possibly being TRBD1 (5 bases). Trimming pared 3 bases from V and 3 bases from J, leaving 9 bases between. The CDR3 is 14 amino acids. Germline assignment: CDR1 MNHNS and CDR2 SASEGT. CDR3 in DNA: TGTGCCAGCAGTGACCAGGGCTTTGGAAACACCATATATTTT. Encoded protein: CASSDQGFGNTIYF.

The chain carries TRBV7-6 and TRBJ1-6; D gene unclear. Trimming pared 2 bases from V and 7 bases from J, leaving 18 bases between. The V gene's germline CDR1 is SGHVS and CDR2 FNYEAQ. The CDR3 is 17 residues long. DNA for the CDR3: TGTGCCAGCAGCTTAAGGGATGGAGGTCGCGGGAATTCACCCCTCCACTTT. Translation: CASSLRDGGRGNSPLHF.

The chain employs TRBV4-3 and TRBJ2-7, with D maybe TRBD2 (6 bases). The CDR3 is 15 residues long. CDR1 and CDR2 from the germline V gene are LGHNA and YSLEER. Between the trimmed V and J ends, which lost 0 bases and 2 bases, there was a span of 11 bases. CDR3 loop: CASSQEEGGTYEQYF. CDR3 in DNA: TGCGCCAGCAGCCAAGAAGAGGGAGGAACCTACGAGCAGTACTTC.

The chain employs TRBV7-9 and TRBJ2-5; 7 bases are a match to TRBD2. The germline V gene has CDR1 SEHNR and CDR2 FQNEAQ (reference sequence). The CDR3 loop spans 13 amino acids. Trimming at V came to 1 base and at J to 5 bases, leaving 1 base not matched to a gene. CDR3 nucleotide sequence: TGTGCCAGCAGCTTAGACGGGGGGGAGACCCAGTACTTC. As protein: CASSLDGGETQYF.

V usage is TRBV6-1 and J usage is TRBJ1-4; D may be TRBD1 (5 bases). The germline gives CDR1 MNHNS, CDR2 SASEGT. The V gene lost 1 base and the J gene lost 6 bases, with 12 bases spanning the gap. This CDR3 spans 15 amino acids. The DNA for the CDR3 is TGTGCCAGCAGTGAAGTAAGGCAGGGATATGAAAAACTGTTTTTT. It translates to CASSEVRQGYEKLFF.

The rearrangement links TRBV5-1 to TRBJ2-3; TRBD2 aligns across 9 bases. The CDR3 has 14 residues. Germline trimming cut 6 bases from V and 3 bases from J; bases unmatched to any gene: 5. Germline CDR1 and CDR2: SGHRS and YFSETQ. CDR3 DNA: TGCGCCAGCAACATAGCGGGGGTAACAGATACGCAGTATTTT. It translates to CASNIAGVTDTQYF.

This clone was seen a few times. The chain is built from TRBV29-1 and TRBJ2-7, with TRBD1 as a possible D gene (6 bases). Trimming removed 3 bases at V and 2 bases at J, with 14 bases between. This CDR3 spans 14 amino acids. CDR1 is SQVTM, CDR2 ANQGSEA, per germline. Here the CDR3 DNA reads TGCAGCGTTGAGCGGCCAGGACAGCCCTACGAGCAGTACTTC. Residues: CSVERPGQPYEQYF.

The chain carries TRBV7-2 and TRBJ2-5; D ambiguous. The germline gives CDR1 SGHTA, CDR2 FQGNSA. V was cut by 2 bases and J by 9 bases, with 10 bases left in between. There are 12 residues in the CDR3. The CDR3 region has the DNA TGTGCCAGCAGCTTAATGTTCGGGTCCCAGTACTTC. Residues: CASSLMFGSQYF.

The CDR3 protein is CASSFGGDNEQFF. CDR3 DNA: TGTGCCAGCAGCTTCGGGGGGGACAATGAGCAGTTCTTC. The V gene is TRBV11-1, the J gene TRBJ2-1; 8 bases fit TRBD2. J lost 5 bases, V lost 3 bases, and 0 bases had no gene match. Germline loops: CDR1 SGHAT, CDR2 FQDESV (reference sequence). CDR3 length equals 13 residues.

This clone was seen a few times. The chain recombines TRBV6-1 with TRBJ2-3; 9 positions agree with TRBD1. The CDR3 has 15 residues. Germline lookup yields CDR1 MNHNS and CDR2 SASEGT. With 4 bases clipped from V and 3 bases from J, the junction kept 5 bases outside the gene matches. The CDR3 nucleotides are TGTGCCAGCAGTGCCTTGACAGGGGGTACAGATACGCAGTATTTT. The encoded protein is CASSALTGGTDTQYF.

This clone was counted a single time. The rearrangement uses TRBV6-1 and TRBJ2-2, with 9 bases fitting TRBD2. CDR1 MNHNS and CDR2 SASEGT come from the germline V gene. Trimming took 7 bases from V and 7 from J; bases not matched to a gene: 10. The CDR3 has 15 residues. For the CDR3, the DNA is TGTGCCAGCATGCTAGCGGGGTTGGGCATCGGGGAGCTGTTTTTT. Its protein product is CASMLAGLGIGELFF.

The genes are TRBV5-1 and TRBJ2-2, with 10 bases matching TRBD2. CDR3 length: 19 amino acids. In germline, CDR1 is SGHRS, CDR2 YFSETQ. V was clipped by 4 bases and J by 4 bases; unmatched bases: 16. The CDR3 here is CASSGMLAGAARGTGELFF. The CDR3 coding sequence is TGCGCCAGCAGCGGGATGCTAGCGGGGGCCGCCCGTGGCACCGGGGAGCTGTTTTTT.

This clone was observed a few times. CDR3 in amino acids: CASSSRVVGGQYQETQYF. CDR3 sequence (DNA): TGTGCCAGCAGCTCCCGCGTGGTAGGAGGACAGTACCAAGAGACCCAGTACTTC. The chain links TRBV7-2 to TRBJ2-5, with D perhaps TRBD1 (6 bases). V lost 4 bases to trimming and J lost 0 bases, with 21 bases between them. The CDR3 extends over 18 amino acids. CDR1 is SGHTA, CDR2 FQGNSA, per germline.

This clone was seen once. This rearrangement joins TRBV5-4 to TRBJ1-1; 7 bases are a match to TRBD1. The CDR3 consists of 14 residues. The germline V gene encodes CDR1 SGHNT and CDR2 YYREEE (reference sequence). The V gene end was trimmed by 4 bases and the J gene end by 4 bases; junction bases not matched to a gene: 7. DNA for the CDR3: TGTGCCAGCAGCCTCAGACAGGGAGTCACTGAAGCTTTCTTT. As protein: CASSLRQGVTEAFF.

The chain recombines TRBV11-2 with TRBJ2-7; 9 bases are shared with TRBD1. After removal of 3 bases from V and 3 bases from J, the junction contained 9 bases not matched to a gene. This CDR3 is 16 amino acids long. Germline V gene lookup returns CDR1 SGHAT and CDR2 FQNNGV. The CDR3 DNA is TGTGCCAGCAGCTTTCCTACAGGGGGCGGCCTCTACGAGCAGTACTTC. Its translation: CASSFPTGGGLYEQYF.

V gene TRBV4-1 combines with J gene TRBJ2-1; perhaps TRBD1 as D (6 bases). V shed 0 bases and J shed 0 bases, with 21 bases lying between them. Germline lookup yields CDR1 MGHRA and CDR2 YSYEKL. This CDR3 is built from 20 residues. This chain's CDR3 is CASSQEGAGGFTISYNEQFF. The CDR3 nucleotides read TGCGCCAGCAGCCAAGAGGGGGCAGGCGGGTTTACTATCTCCTACAATGAGCAGTTCTTC.

The chain couples TRBV11-1 to TRBJ2-7; D might be TRBD2 (5 bases). V lost 5 bases and J 5 bases, leaving 19 bases between the germline ends. This CDR3 is built from 15 residues. Germline V lookup: CDR1 SGHAT, CDR2 FQDESV (reference sequence). The CDR3 nucleotides are TGTGCCAGCAGCCCGGACGGAGGAATCGGGGACGAGCAGTACTTC. Protein product: CASSPDGGIGDEQYF.

About this clone: The same CDR3 can be traced to other DNA sequences in this sample. CDR3 in DNA: TGTGCCAGCAGCTTGACAGGGGCCGGGGCCAACGTCCTGACTTTC. Protein sequence: CASSLTGAGANVLTF. The chain employs TRBV11-2 and TRBJ2-6; TRBD1 agrees at 8 bases. V lost 3 bases and J lost 4; bases outside the gene matches: 2. This CDR3 spans 15 amino acids. Per germline, CDR1 SGHAT and CDR2 FQNNGV.

J is TRBJ2-5 and V is TRBV15; D call uncertain. Trimming took off 5 bases at V and 4 bases at J, with 8 bases between the two ends. The CDR3 is made up of 12 amino acids. Per the germline V gene, CDR1 is LNHNV and CDR2 is YYDKDF (reference sequence). For the CDR3, the DNA is TGTGCCACCAGCCCTGGCCTAGAGACCCAGTACTTC. This gives the protein CATSPGLETQYF. The complete variable domain, with remaining parts taken from reference TRBV15 and TRBJ2-5, reads DAMVIQNPRYQVTQFGKPVTLSCSQTLNHNVMYWYQQKSSQAPKLLFHYYDKDFNNEADTPDNFQSRRPNTSFCFLDIRSPGLGDTAMYLCATSPGLETQYFGPGTRLLVL.

V is TRBV6-5 and J is TRBJ1-1; no firm D call. Germline-derived CDR1 and CDR2 are MNHEY and SVGAGI. V was clipped by 7 bases and J by 3 bases, with 15 bases between them. CDR3 length: 14 amino acids. CDR3 coding DNA: TGTGCCAGCAACTTTCGGGAGGGTTACACTGAAGCTTTCTTT. Protein: CASNFREGYTEAFF.